The clone carrying this TCR beta chain was seen more than once but under ten times. What it binds is not known. The sample originates from a study of CD8 T cells in ankylosing spondylitis. Study-wide findings and caveats: What appeared characteristic of ankylosing spondylitis blood was a TCR beta motif of eight highly homologous variants. In the blood and synovial fluid of reactive arthritis, some motif variants had been previously reported. The disease-linked clones had a CD8+ phenotype and low blood frequencies. From matched ankylosing spondylitis synovial fluid, disease-linked clones were reportedly recovered at significantly enriched levels.

The CDR3 has 21 residues. V trimming: 4 bases; J trimming: 0 bases; junction bases outside the gene matches: 22. Germline loops: CDR1 SGHAT, CDR2 FQDESV (reference sequence). As the method for making TCR beta libraries, quantitative 5'-RACE with molecular barcodes was used. TCRdb re-called the 5' RACE reads with MiXCR, one entry per CDR3 protein. The sample holds 130,000 or so distinct CDR3 sequences, more than 15% seen once. Sample: blood, either unsorted or a sorted T cell fraction (not recorded which). V gene TRBV11-1 combines with J gene TRBJ2-7; 9 bases align to TRBD2. The sequence was collected from a male donor with ankylosing spondylitis. The CDR3 here is CASSSPRGPGTSLYISYEQYF. The DNA of the CDR3 is TGTGCCAGCAGCTCCCCTCGAGGTCCCGGGACTAGCTTATACATCTCCTACGAGCAGTACTTC.